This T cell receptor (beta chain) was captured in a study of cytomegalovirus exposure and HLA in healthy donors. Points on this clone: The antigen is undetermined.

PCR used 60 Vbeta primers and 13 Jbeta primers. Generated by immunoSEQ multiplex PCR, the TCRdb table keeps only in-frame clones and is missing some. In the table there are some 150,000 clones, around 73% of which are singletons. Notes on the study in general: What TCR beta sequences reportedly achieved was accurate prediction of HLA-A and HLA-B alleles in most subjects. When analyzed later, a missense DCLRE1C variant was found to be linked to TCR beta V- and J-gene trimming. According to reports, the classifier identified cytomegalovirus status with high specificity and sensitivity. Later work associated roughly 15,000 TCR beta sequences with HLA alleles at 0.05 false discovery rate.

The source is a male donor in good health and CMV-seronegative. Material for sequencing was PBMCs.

CDR3 region: CASSLAASGGGLIETQYF. The CDR3 DNA reads TGTGCCAGCAGCTTAGCGGCTAGCGGGGGTGGCCTGATAGAGACCCAGTACTTC. The chain has TRBV7-8 and TRBJ2-5, with 10 bases identical to TRBD2. J lost 4 bases, V lost 0 bases, and 11 bases had no gene match. The CDR3 runs to 18 residues. Germline CDR1 reads SGHVS; CDR2 reads FQNEAQ.